Given below is one T cell receptor beta chain in context. This specimen belongs to a study of blood T cell repertoires in COVID-19. Sequenced by immunoSEQ multiplex PCR; TCRdb stores in-frame clones only, minus some. The sample yields about 170,000 clones, 84% seen once. Sample: peripheral blood. The TCR originated in a woman of 80 years or more with COVID-19, enrolled during active disease.

The CDR3 region has the DNA TGTGCCAGCAGTTACGTGCGGGAGGGGAGGCATACGCAGTATTTT. Its protein product is CASSYVREGRHTQYF. J is TRBJ2-3 and V is TRBV6-2 or TRBV6-3; 9 nucleotides align to TRBD2. The V segment lost 2 bases and the J segment 7 bases; nucleotides outside the gene matches: 7. Germline assignment: CDR1 MNHEY and CDR2 SVGEGT. The CDR3 is made up of 15 amino acids.